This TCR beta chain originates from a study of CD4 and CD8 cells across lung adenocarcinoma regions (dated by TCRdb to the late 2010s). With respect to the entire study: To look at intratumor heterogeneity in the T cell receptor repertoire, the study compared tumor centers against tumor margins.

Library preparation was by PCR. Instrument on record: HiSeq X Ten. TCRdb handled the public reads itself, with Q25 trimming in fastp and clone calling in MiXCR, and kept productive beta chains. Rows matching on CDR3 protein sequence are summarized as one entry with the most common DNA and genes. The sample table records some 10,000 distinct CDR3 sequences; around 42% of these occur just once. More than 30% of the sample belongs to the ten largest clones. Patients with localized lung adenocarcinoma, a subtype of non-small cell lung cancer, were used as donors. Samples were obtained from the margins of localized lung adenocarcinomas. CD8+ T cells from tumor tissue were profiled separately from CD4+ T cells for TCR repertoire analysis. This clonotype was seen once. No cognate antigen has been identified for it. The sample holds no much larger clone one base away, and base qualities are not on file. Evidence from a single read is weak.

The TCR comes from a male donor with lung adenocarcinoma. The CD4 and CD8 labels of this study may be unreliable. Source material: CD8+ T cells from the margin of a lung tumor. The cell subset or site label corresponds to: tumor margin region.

This receptor carries the CDR3 CASSSRTSGTPSSTDTQYF. The sequenced DNA: TGTGCCAGCAGCTCGCGGACTAGCGGGACTCCCTCCTCCACAGATACGCAGTATTTT. This chain is built from TRBV9 and TRBJ2-3; 12 of the junction bases match TRBD2. Via the germline V gene, CDR1 is SGDLS and CDR2 YYNGEE. V lost 4 bases and J lost 2 bases, and the count of bases not matched to a germline gene is 14. The CDR3 covers 19 residues, taking in both the cysteine and the phenylalanine. Just CDR3 DNA is preserved here, 57 bases in frame from base 1. Extended through the reference TRBV9 and TRBJ2-3 proteins, this CDR3 yields the full variable domain: DSGVTQTPKHLITATGQRVTLRCSPRSGDLSVYWYQQSLDQGLQFLIQYYNGEERAKGNILERFSAQQFPDLHSELNLSSLELGDSALYFCASSSRTSGTPSSTDTQYFGPGTRLTVL.